Sequencing of this TCR beta chain was carried out in a study of immune characteristics of hereditary and idiopathic chronic pancreatitis. Whole-study results and caveats: Vbeta-Jbeta usage, including TRBV10, TRBV19, TRBV23 and TRBV5, differed by pancreatitis type. Chronic pancreatitis severity scores rose with numbers of productive TCR rearrangements.

The length of the CDR3 is 13 residues. V was shortened by 3 bases and J by 4 bases, with 4 bases between the two germline ends. The germline CDR1 and CDR2 sequences are MDHEN and SYDVKM. A word on this clone: Its specificity is unknown.

Sequencing used immunoSEQ multiplex PCR; TCRdb keeps in-frame clones, though not all of them. Here the sample spans over 12,000 clones, over 70% being singletons. Chronic pancreatitis tissue was collected during total pancreatectomy with islet autotransplantation. This sequence originates from a human donor with chronic pancreatitis. The rearrangement uses TRBV28 and TRBJ1-6; D is uncertain. The source material was pancreas tissue with hereditary chronic pancreatitis. DNA for the CDR3: TGTGCCAGCAGTTTCCAATATAATTCACCCCTCCACTTT. This sequence encodes CASSFQYNSPLHF.